This T cell receptor beta chain originates from a study of CXCR3-negative and CXCR3-positive naive CD8 T cells. Study-level findings and limits: CXCR3-positive naive cells carried more hydrophobic TRB CDR3s than CXCR3-negative naive cells did. Researchers reported similar TRBV-TRBJ usage in naive CXCR3-negative and CXCR3-positive cells, though memory differed.

In triplicate, each CD8+ T cell subset was sorted at 250,000 to 300,000 cells per replicate. The study made its TRB cDNA libraries by 5' RACE, adding UMI labels. TCRdb reprocessed the 5' RACE reads and keeps a single row for each CDR3 protein, giving no DNA. Its table lists around 61,000 distinct CDR3 sequences. Worth noting for this clonotype: Its specificity is unknown.

The sequenced sample consisted of naive CXCR3+ CD8+ T cells from blood. Subset given: CD45RO-CCR7+CD27+CD95- naive CD8+ T cells expressing CXCR3 (TNR3+). The source of this sequence is a human donor in good health. Some clones in this sample may be carry-over from other donors' samples.

CDR3: CASRSAGYEQYF. The V call is TRBV6-2 or TRBV6-3, the J call TRBJ2-7; absent DNA, TCRdb's TRBD1 call cannot be checked. Per the germline V gene, CDR1 is MNHEY and CDR2 is SVGEGT. CDR3 length: 12 amino acids.